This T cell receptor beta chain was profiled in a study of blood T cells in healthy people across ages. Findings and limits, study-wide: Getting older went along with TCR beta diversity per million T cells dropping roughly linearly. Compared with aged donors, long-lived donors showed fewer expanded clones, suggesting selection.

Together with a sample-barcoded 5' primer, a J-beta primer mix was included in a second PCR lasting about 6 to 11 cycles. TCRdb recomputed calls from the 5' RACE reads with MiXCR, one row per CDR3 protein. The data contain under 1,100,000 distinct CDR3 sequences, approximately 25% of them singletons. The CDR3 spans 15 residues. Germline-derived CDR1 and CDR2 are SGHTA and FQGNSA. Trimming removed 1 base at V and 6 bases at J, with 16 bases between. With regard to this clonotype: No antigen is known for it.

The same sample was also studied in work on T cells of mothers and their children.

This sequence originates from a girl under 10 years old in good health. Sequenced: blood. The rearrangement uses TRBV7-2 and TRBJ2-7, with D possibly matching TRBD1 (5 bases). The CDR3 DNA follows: TGTGCCAGCAGCTTAGGGGGCAGGGTAAGGGGCGAGCAGTACTTC. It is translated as CASSLGGRVRGEQYF.